This T cell receptor beta chain was obtained from a study of T cells in narcolepsy. Produced via immunoSEQ multiplex PCR; TCRdb's table is partial and in-frame only. The repertoire holds more than 30,000 clones, with around 83% as singletons. The germline V gene encodes CDR1 SGHTA and CDR2 FQGNSA. V lost 5 bases, J lost 2 bases, and 8 bases stayed unmatched. The CDR3 totals 15 residues. The sample holds a few counts of this clone. Sequenced: CD45RA- memory CD4+ T cells from PBMCs. J is TRBJ2-7 and V is TRBV7-2; 8 bases match TRBD1. This TCR was recovered from a human donor with narcolepsy. CDR3: CASSQTGVGPYEQYF. The DNA for the CDR3 is TGTGCCAGCAGCCAGACAGGGGTGGGCCCCTACGAGCAGTACTTC.